This is a list of T cell receptor beta chains from one sample in a study of OX40 agonist ivuxolimab in advanced cancers. Using immunoSEQ multiplex PCR, the repertoire was profiled, and TCRdb retains in-frame clones only, with some absent. The sample has about 29,000 clones; more than 75% are singletons. The input for sequencing was CD4+ or CD8+ T cells sorted from blood, taken in a trial of the OX40 agonist ivuxolimab. These receptors were collected from an adult with an advanced solid tumor such as melanoma, head and neck, liver or kidney cancer. Each CDR3 is given with its conserved first and last residue. A D gene is named only where the DNA matches it firmly. Size is omitted from some rows. Given values are once, few, many or a class for expanded clones.

v_gene: TRBV4-1
d_gene: -
j_gene: TRBJ2-5
abundance: -
CDR3nt: TGCGCCAGCAGCCCAGCCCCGGGGGCGGGGGAGACCCAGTACTTC
CDR3aa: CASSPAPGAGETQYF

v_gene: TRBV5-6
d_gene: TRBD2
j_gene: TRBJ2-1
abundance: -
CDR3nt: TGTGCCAGCAGATCCTCGGGGGGGCTGTACAATGAGCAGTTCTTC
CDR3aa: CASRSSGGLYNEQFF

v_gene: TRBV9
d_gene: -
j_gene: TRBJ2-7
abundance: -
CDR3nt: TGTGCCAGCAGCGACCGGGACTCGTCCTACGAGCAGTACTTC
CDR3aa: CASSDRDSSYEQYF

v_gene: TRBV7-9
d_gene: -
j_gene: TRBJ1-2
abundance: -
CDR3nt: TGTGCCAGCAGCTTCGGGACTCCAAGCACCTTC
CDR3aa: CASSFGTPSTF

v_gene: TRBV6-1
d_gene: -
j_gene: TRBJ2-1
abundance: once
CDR3nt: TGTGCCAGCAGTGAATGGAGGGATAGCTCCTACAATGAGCAGTTCTTC
CDR3aa: CASSEWRDSSYNEQFF

v_gene: TRBV4-3
d_gene: -
j_gene: TRBJ2-7
abundance: few
CDR3nt: TGCGCCAGCAGCCAAGGCCCTGATCCAGGCTACGAGCAGTACTTC
CDR3aa: CASSQGPDPGYEQYF

v_gene: TRBV5-4
d_gene: TRBD1
j_gene: TRBJ2-3
abundance: -
CDR3nt: TGTGCCAGCAGCTTCGGACAGGGCCAAGATACGCAGTATTTT
CDR3aa: CASSFGQGQDTQYF

v_gene: TRBV4-1
d_gene: TRBD1
j_gene: TRBJ1-4
abundance: -
CDR3nt: TGCGCCAGCAGCCAAGTGGGACAGGGGCATGAAAAACTGTTTTTT
CDR3aa: CASSQVGQGHEKLFF

v_gene: TRBV11-1
d_gene: -
j_gene: TRBJ2-3
abundance: once
CDR3nt: TGTGCCAGCAGCTCCCCGGCGGTAGGGGGAAGCACAGATACGCAGTATTTT
CDR3aa: CASSSPAVGGSTDTQYF

v_gene: TRBV5-5
d_gene: -
j_gene: TRBJ1-5
abundance: -
CDR3nt: -
CDR3aa: CASSSSGRPNQPQHF

v_gene: TRBV6-1
d_gene: -
j_gene: TRBJ2-5
abundance: -
CDR3nt: TGTGCCAGCTCGGCCGGGGCGACCCTAGGGACCCAGTACTTC
CDR3aa: CASSAGATLGTQYF

v_gene: TRBV5-6
d_gene: TRBD2
j_gene: TRBJ2-7
abundance: -
CDR3nt: TGTGCCAGCAGCTCTACCGGGACTAGCGGGGTCCGTGGTGAGCAGTACTTC
CDR3aa: CASSSTGTSGVRGEQYF

v_gene: TRBV6-1
d_gene: TRBD1
j_gene: TRBJ2-1
abundance: -
CDR3nt: TGTGCCAGCAGGAGGGACAGGACAAATGAGCAGTTCTTC
CDR3aa: CASRRDRTNEQFF

v_gene: TRBV13
d_gene: TRBD2
j_gene: TRBJ2-7
abundance: -
CDR3nt: TGTGCCAGCAGCTCGACTAGCGGGCCCTCCTACGAGCAGTACTTC
CDR3aa: CASSSTSGPSYEQYF

v_gene: TRBV11-3
d_gene: TRBD2
j_gene: TRBJ2-5
abundance: -
CDR3nt: TGTGCCGGGGCCGGGACTAGCGGCTGCGGGCAGTACTTC
CDR3aa: CAGAGTSGCGQYF

v_gene: TRBV6-5
d_gene: TRBD1
j_gene: TRBJ2-1
abundance: -
CDR3nt: TGTGCCAGCAGTTACAAGGGGGCCGAGCAGTTCTTC
CDR3aa: CASSYKGAEQFF

v_gene: TRBV4-3
d_gene: -
j_gene: TRBJ2-1
abundance: -
CDR3nt: TGCGCCAGCAGCCACCTGGGCTTAGACAATGAGCAGTTCTTC
CDR3aa: CASSHLGLDNEQFF

v_gene: TRBV9
d_gene: -
j_gene: TRBJ2-1
abundance: -
CDR3nt: TGTGCCAGCAGCGTAGGTGGAGGGAACTACAATGAGCAGTTCTTC
CDR3aa: CASSVGGGNYNEQFF

v_gene: TRBV4-1
d_gene: TRBD1
j_gene: TRBJ2-7
abundance: -
CDR3nt: TGCGCCAGCAGCCTGGGACAGGGTGTCGTCTACGAGCAGTACTTC
CDR3aa: CASSLGQGVVYEQYF

v_gene: TRBV28
d_gene: -
j_gene: TRBJ2-7
abundance: -
CDR3nt: TGTGCCAGCAGTCCCCGATCCTTGTTTGAGTACTCCTACGAGCAGTACTTC
CDR3aa: CASSPRSLFEYSYEQYF

v_gene: TRBV4-1
d_gene: TRBD1
j_gene: TRBJ2-7
abundance: -
CDR3nt: TGCGCCAGCAGCCAAGATCAGGGGGCGGGCTACGAGCAGTACTTC
CDR3aa: CASSQDQGAGYEQYF

v_gene: TRBV7-9
d_gene: -
j_gene: TRBJ2-7
abundance: few
CDR3nt: TGTGCCAGCAGCCCCCCCACAGGTTTCTACGAGCAGTACTTC
CDR3aa: CASSPPTGFYEQYF

v_gene: TRBV6-4
d_gene: TRBD2
j_gene: TRBJ2-1
abundance: -
CDR3nt: TGTGCCAGCAGTGTTAGCGGGGACGGAAACAATGAGCAGTTCTTC
CDR3aa: CASSVSGDGNNEQFF

v_gene: TRBV28
d_gene: TRBD2
j_gene: TRBJ2-3
abundance: once
CDR3nt: TGTGCCAGCAGTTTATTCCCAGCGGGGAGCACAGATACGCAGTATTTT
CDR3aa: CASSLFPAGSTDTQYF

v_gene: TRBV4-2
d_gene: TRBD1
j_gene: TRBJ1-1
abundance: -
CDR3nt: TGTGCCAGCAGCCGATTACAGGGGGCGAGCACTGAAGCTTTCTTT
CDR3aa: CASSRLQGASTEAFF

v_gene: TRBV11-2
d_gene: -
j_gene: TRBJ1-4
abundance: -
CDR3nt: TGTGCCAGCAGCTTAGCAAGGGTACCCAATTCAAATGAAAAACTGTTTTTT
CDR3aa: CASSLARVPNSNEKLFF

v_gene: TRBV27
d_gene: -
j_gene: TRBJ1-1
abundance: -
CDR3nt: TGTGCCAGCAGGACCGGGTCGGCGAACACTGAAGCTTTCTTT
CDR3aa: CASRTGSANTEAFF